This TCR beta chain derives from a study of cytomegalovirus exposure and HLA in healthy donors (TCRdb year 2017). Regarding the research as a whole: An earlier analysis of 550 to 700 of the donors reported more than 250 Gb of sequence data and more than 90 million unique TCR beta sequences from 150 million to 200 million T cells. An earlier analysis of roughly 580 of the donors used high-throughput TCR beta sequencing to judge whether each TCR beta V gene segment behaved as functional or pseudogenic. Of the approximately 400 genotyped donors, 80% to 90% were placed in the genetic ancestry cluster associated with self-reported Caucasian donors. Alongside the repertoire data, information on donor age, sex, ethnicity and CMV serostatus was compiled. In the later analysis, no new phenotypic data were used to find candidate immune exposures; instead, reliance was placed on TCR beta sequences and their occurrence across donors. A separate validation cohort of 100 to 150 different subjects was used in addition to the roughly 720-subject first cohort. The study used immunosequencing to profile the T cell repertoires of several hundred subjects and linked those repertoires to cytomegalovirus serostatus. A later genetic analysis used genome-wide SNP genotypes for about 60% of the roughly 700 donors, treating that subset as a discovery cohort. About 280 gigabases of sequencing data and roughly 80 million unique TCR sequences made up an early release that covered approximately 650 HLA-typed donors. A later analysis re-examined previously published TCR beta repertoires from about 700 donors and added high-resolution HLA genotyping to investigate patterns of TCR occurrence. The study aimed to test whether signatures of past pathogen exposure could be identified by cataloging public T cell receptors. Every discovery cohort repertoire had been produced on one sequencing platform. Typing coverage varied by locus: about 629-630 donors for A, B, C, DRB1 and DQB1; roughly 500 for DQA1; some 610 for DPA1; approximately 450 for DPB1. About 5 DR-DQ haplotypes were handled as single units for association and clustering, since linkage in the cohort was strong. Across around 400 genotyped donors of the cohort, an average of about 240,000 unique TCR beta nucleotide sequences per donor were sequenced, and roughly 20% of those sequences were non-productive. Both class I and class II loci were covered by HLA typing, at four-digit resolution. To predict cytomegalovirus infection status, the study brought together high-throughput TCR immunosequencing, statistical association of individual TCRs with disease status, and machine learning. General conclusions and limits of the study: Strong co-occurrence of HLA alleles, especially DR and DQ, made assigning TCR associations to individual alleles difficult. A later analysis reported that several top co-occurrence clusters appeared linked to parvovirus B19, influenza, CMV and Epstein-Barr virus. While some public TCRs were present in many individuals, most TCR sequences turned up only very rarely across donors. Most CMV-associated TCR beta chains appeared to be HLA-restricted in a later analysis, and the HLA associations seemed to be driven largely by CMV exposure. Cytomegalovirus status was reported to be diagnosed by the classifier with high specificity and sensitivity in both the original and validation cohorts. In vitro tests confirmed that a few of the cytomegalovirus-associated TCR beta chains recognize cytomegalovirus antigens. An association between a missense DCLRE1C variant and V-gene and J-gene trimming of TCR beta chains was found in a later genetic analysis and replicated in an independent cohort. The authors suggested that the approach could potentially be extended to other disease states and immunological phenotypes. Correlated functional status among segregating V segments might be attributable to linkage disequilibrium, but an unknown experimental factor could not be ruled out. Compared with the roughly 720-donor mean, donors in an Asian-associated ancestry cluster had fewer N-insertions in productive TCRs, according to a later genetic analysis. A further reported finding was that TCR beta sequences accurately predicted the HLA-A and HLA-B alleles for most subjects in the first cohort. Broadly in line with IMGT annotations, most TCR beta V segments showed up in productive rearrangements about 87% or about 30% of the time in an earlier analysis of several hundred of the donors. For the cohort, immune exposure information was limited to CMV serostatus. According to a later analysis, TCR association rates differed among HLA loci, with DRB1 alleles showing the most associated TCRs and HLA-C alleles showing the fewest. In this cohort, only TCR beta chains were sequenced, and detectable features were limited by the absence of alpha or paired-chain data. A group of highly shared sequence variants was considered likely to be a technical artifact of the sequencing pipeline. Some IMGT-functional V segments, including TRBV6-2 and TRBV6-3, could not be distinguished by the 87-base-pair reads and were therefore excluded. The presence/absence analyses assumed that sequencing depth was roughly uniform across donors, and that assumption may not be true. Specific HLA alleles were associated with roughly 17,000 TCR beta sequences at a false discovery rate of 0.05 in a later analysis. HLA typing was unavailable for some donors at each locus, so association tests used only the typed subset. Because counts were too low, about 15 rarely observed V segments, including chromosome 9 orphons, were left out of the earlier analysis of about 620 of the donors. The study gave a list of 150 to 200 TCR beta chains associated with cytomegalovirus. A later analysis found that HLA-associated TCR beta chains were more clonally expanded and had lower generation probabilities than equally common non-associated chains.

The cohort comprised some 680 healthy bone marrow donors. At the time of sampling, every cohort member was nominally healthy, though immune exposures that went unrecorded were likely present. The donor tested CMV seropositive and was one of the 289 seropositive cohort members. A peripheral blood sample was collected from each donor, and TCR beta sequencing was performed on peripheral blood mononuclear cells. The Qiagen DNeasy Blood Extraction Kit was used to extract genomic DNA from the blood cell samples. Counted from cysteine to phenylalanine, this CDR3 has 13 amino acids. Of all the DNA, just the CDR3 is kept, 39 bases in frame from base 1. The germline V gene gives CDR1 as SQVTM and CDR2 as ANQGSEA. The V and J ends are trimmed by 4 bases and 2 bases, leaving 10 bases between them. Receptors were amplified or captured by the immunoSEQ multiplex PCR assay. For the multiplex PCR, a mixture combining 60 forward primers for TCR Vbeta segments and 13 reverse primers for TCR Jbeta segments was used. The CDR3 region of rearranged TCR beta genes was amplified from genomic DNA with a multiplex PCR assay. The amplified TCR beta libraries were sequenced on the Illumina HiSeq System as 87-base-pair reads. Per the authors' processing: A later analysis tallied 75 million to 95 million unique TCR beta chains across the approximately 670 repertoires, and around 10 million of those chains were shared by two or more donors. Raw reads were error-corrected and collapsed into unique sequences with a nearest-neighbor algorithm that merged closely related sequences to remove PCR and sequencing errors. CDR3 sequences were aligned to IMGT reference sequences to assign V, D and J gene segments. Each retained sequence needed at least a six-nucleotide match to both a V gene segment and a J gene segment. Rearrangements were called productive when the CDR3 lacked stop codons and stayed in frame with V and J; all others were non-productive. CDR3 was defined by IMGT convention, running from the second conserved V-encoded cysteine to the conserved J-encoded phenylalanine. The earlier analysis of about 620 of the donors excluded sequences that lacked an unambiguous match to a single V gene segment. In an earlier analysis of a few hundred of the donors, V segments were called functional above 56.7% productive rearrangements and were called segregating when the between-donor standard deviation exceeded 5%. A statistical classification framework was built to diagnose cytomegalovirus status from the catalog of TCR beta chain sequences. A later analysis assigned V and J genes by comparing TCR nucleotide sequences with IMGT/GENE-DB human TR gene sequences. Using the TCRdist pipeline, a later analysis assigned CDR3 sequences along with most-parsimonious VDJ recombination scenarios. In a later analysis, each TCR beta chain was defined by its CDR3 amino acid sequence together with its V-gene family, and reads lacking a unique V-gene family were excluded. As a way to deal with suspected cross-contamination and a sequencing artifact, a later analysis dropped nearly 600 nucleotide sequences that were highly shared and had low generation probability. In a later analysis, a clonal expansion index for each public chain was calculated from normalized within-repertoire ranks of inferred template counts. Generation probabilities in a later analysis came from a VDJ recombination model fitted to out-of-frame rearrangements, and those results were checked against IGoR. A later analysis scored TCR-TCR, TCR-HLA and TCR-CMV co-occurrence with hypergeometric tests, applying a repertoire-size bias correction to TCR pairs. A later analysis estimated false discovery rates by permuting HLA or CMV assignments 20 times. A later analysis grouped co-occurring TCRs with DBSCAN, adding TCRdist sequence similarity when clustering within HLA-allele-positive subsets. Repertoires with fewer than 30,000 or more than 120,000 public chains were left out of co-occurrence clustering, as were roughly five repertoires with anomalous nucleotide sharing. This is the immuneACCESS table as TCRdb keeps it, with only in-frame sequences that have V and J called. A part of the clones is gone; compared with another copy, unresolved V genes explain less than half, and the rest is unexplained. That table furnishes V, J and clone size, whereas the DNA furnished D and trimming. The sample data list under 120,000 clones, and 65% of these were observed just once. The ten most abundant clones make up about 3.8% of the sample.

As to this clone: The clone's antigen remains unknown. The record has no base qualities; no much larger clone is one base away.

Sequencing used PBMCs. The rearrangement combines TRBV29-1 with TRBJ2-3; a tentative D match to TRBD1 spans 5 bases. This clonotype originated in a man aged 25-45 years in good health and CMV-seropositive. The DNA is TGCAGCGTTGTTGGCAGGGCCACAGATACGCAGTATTTT. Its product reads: CSVVGRATDTQYF.